The rows below give T cell receptor beta chains drawn from one sample of a study of T cell responses to AZD1222 COVID-19 vaccine. Using immunoSEQ multiplex PCR, the repertoire was profiled, and TCRdb retains in-frame clones only, with some absent. In the table there are about 140,000 clones, roughly 90% of which are singletons. Material: peripheral blood, obtained on day 0 of AZD1222 vaccination. These receptors all come from an adult in good health. CDR3s include the opening cysteine and the closing phenylalanine or tryptophan. The order of the fields is J gene, D gene, V gene, clone size, CDR3 DNA, CDR3 protein. D genes are given only for firm matches. Expanded clones get a size class; other rows say once, few or many, or leave the size out.

j_call: TRBJ2-3
d_call: -
v_call: TRBV3-1/TRBV3-2
clone_size: -
cdr3_nt: TGTGCCAGCAGCCAAGGCCCCGGGGCACGGGGATTGGGATACACAGATACGCAGTATTTT
cdr3_aa: CASSQGPGARGLGYTDTQYF

j_call: TRBJ2-7
d_call: -
v_call: TRBV5-1
clone_size: -
cdr3_nt: TGCGCCAGCAGCTTGGGACCCCCCGTCGGGGAGCAGTACTTC
cdr3_aa: CASSLGPPVGEQYF

j_call: TRBJ1-2
d_call: -
v_call: TRBV6-2/TRBV6-3
clone_size: -
cdr3_nt: TGTGCCAGCAGCCTGCGGGGCTCGGGCTACACCTTC
cdr3_aa: CASSLRGSGYTF

j_call: TRBJ1-4
d_call: TRBD1
v_call: TRBV6-5
clone_size: -
cdr3_nt: TGTGCCAGCAGTTGGGACAGGGGAACTAATGAAAAACTGTTTTTT
cdr3_aa: CASSWDRGTNEKLFF

j_call: TRBJ1-1
d_call: TRBD1
v_call: TRBV12-5
clone_size: -
cdr3_nt: TGTGCTAGTGGTTCCCCAGACAGGGCGAACACTGAAGCTTTCTTT
cdr3_aa: CASGSPDRANTEAFF

j_call: TRBJ2-1
d_call: -
v_call: TRBV7-6
clone_size: once
cdr3_nt: TGTGCCAGCAGCTTAGGCCCCCCTGGCGGGTTTTACAATGAGCAGTTCTTC
cdr3_aa: CASSLGPPGGFYNEQFF

j_call: TRBJ1-3
d_call: -
v_call: TRBV3-1/TRBV3-2
clone_size: once
cdr3_nt: TGTGCCAGCAGCCAAGGAGGACCCACCCTCCCTGGAAACACCATATATTTT
cdr3_aa: CASSQGGPTLPGNTIYF

j_call: TRBJ2-7
d_call: -
v_call: TRBV9
clone_size: -
cdr3_nt: TGTGCCAGCAGCGTAGATGGTCTATCCTACGAGCAGTACTTC
cdr3_aa: CASSVDGLSYEQYF

j_call: TRBJ2-7
d_call: TRBD2
v_call: TRBV4-1
clone_size: -
cdr3_nt: TGCGCCAGCAGCCAACGGACTAGCGGGGGCTACGAGCAGTACTTC
cdr3_aa: CASSQRTSGGYEQYF

j_call: TRBJ1-6
d_call: TRBD1
v_call: TRBV7-2
clone_size: -
cdr3_nt: TGTGCCAGCAGCTACGGGACAGTGAATTCACCCCTCCACTTT
cdr3_aa: CASSYGTVNSPLHF

j_call: TRBJ1-2
d_call: -
v_call: TRBV3-1/TRBV3-2
clone_size: -
cdr3_nt: TGTGCCAGCAGCCAAGAAGGTTGGGGAGGAAGTGGCTACACCTTC
cdr3_aa: CASSQEGWGGSGYTF

j_call: TRBJ1-4
d_call: -
v_call: TRBV4-2
clone_size: -
cdr3_nt: TGTGCCAGCAGCCAAGATCGGAGCACCAATGAAAAACTGTTTTTT
cdr3_aa: CASSQDRSTNEKLFF

j_call: TRBJ1-6
d_call: -
v_call: TRBV27
clone_size: -
cdr3_nt: TGTGCCAGCAGTTTATCGTCTGTAAGCTATAATTCACCCCTCCACTTT
cdr3_aa: CASSLSSVSYNSPLHF

j_call: TRBJ2-2
d_call: TRBD2
v_call: TRBV7-3
clone_size: once
cdr3_nt: TGTGCCAGCAGCATCAGCGGGAGAGAAACCGGGGAGCTGTTTTTT
cdr3_aa: CASSISGRETGELFF

j_call: TRBJ2-2
d_call: -
v_call: TRBV6-1
clone_size: few
cdr3_nt: TGTGCCAGCAGTGAAAGAGGGGACACCGGGGAGCTGTTTTTT
cdr3_aa: CASSERGDTGELFF

j_call: TRBJ2-2
d_call: -
v_call: TRBV7-6
clone_size: -
cdr3_nt: TGTGCCAGCAGCTTAGGCCGGGGGCCCCCCGGGGAGCTGTTTTTT
cdr3_aa: CASSLGRGPPGELFF

j_call: TRBJ2-7
d_call: TRBD2
v_call: TRBV7-8
clone_size: few
cdr3_nt: TGTGCCAGCAGCTTCGGGACTAGTATAACCGAGCAGTACTTC
cdr3_aa: CASSFGTSITEQYF

j_call: TRBJ1-6
d_call: -
v_call: TRBV6-5
clone_size: -
cdr3_nt: TGTGCCGCCTCAAGAGGGCACGGTTCACCCCTCCACTTT
cdr3_aa: CAASRGHGSPLHF

j_call: TRBJ1-2
d_call: -
v_call: TRBV9
clone_size: -
cdr3_nt: TGTGCCAGCAGTCCCACGTTGATGTCTCCCCCCTATGGCTACACCTTC
cdr3_aa: CASSPTLMSPPYGYTF

j_call: TRBJ2-3
d_call: -
v_call: TRBV29-1
clone_size: -
cdr3_nt: TGCAGCGTTGAAGGGGTACAAAAAGGCACAGATACGCAGTATTTT
cdr3_aa: CSVEGVQKGTDTQYF

j_call: TRBJ2-5
d_call: TRBD2
v_call: TRBV5-6
clone_size: -
cdr3_nt: TGTGCCAGCAGCTTCGGGAGACTAGCCCCAGAGACCCAGTACTTC
cdr3_aa: CASSFGRLAPETQYF

j_call: TRBJ1-2
d_call: -
v_call: TRBV7-9
clone_size: -
cdr3_nt: TGTGCCAGCAGCTCCTCGGGGGGCTATGGCTACACCTTC
cdr3_aa: CASSSSGGYGYTF

j_call: TRBJ2-7
d_call: -
v_call: TRBV7-3
clone_size: -
cdr3_nt: TGTGCCAGCAGTAGATTCACCGGGGAGGAGCAGTACTTC
cdr3_aa: CASSRFTGEEQYF

j_call: TRBJ1-5
d_call: TRBD1
v_call: TRBV2
clone_size: -
cdr3_nt: TGTGCCAGCACCCAACAGGGGGCCGGTCAGCCCCAGCATTTT
cdr3_aa: CASTQQGAGQPQHF

j_call: TRBJ1-5
d_call: TRBD1
v_call: TRBV12-5
clone_size: once
cdr3_nt: TGTGCTAGTGGTTTGGTACGGGACAGGGAGAGCAATCAGCCCCAGCATTTT
cdr3_aa: CASGLVRDRESNQPQHF

j_call: TRBJ2-5
d_call: TRBD1
v_call: TRBV28
clone_size: -
cdr3_nt: TGTGCCAGCAGTTACCAGACAGGGTTGGAGACCCAGTACTTC
cdr3_aa: CASSYQTGLETQYF

j_call: TRBJ1-3
d_call: -
v_call: TRBV11-1
clone_size: -
cdr3_nt: TGTGCCAGCAGCGCCTACAGGGGAAACACCATATATTTT
cdr3_aa: CASSAYRGNTIYF

j_call: TRBJ1-5
d_call: TRBD1
v_call: TRBV4-1
clone_size: -
cdr3_nt: TGCGCCAGCAGCCAAGGGACAGGGGCTCCCAATCAGCCCCAGCATTTT
cdr3_aa: CASSQGTGAPNQPQHF

j_call: TRBJ2-7
d_call: TRBD1
v_call: TRBV3-1/TRBV3-2
clone_size: -
cdr3_nt: TGTGCCAGCAGCCCTCATGGACAGGGGACGGCCTACGAGCAGTACTTC
cdr3_aa: CASSPHGQGTAYEQYF

j_call: TRBJ2-5
d_call: -
v_call: TRBV5-8
clone_size: -
cdr3_nt: TGTGCCAGCAGCTTGGTGGGCCTAGCACAAATGGCGGAGACCCAGTACTTC
cdr3_aa: CASSLVGLAQMAETQYF

j_call: TRBJ2-3
d_call: TRBD2
v_call: TRBV6-2/TRBV6-3
clone_size: -
cdr3_nt: TGTGCCAGCAGCTCGGATTTCCTAGCGGGGCTTCCCTATGGGACAGATACGCAGTATTTT
cdr3_aa: CASSSDFLAGLPYGTDTQYF

j_call: TRBJ1-4
d_call: TRBD1
v_call: TRBV5-1
clone_size: -
cdr3_nt: TGCGCCAGCAGCGTACTGCAGGGGGCTAATGAAAAACTGTTTTTT
cdr3_aa: CASSVLQGANEKLFF